This T cell receptor beta chain is drawn from a study of neurological immune-mediated disorders. The study's findings and limits: While HTLV-1-associated myelopathy showed the greatest TCR clonal expansion, multiple sclerosis showed the least, falling below healthy controls.

5'RACE with 10-nucleotide random UMIs produced the cDNA. TCRdb re-called the 5' RACE reads with MiXCR, one entry per CDR3 protein. Altogether 30,000 or so distinct CDR3 sequences are present, around 12% being singletons, with the ten largest covering 6% to 8%. Germline lookup yields CDR1 SEHNR and CDR2 FQNEAQ (reference sequence). This CDR3 has 15 residues. Trimming removed 4 bases at V and 0 bases at J, with 11 bases between. This clonotype was detected a few times. Its matching antigen is unknown. The rearrangement joins TRBV7-9 to TRBJ2-3; D remains ambiguous. This clonotype was sampled from a man aged 60 to 69 in good health. The sample consisted of PBMCs. The CDR3: CASSSARTSTDTQYF. The CDR3 coding sequence is TGTGCCAGCAGCTCTGCCCGAACTAGCACAGATACGCAGTATTTT.